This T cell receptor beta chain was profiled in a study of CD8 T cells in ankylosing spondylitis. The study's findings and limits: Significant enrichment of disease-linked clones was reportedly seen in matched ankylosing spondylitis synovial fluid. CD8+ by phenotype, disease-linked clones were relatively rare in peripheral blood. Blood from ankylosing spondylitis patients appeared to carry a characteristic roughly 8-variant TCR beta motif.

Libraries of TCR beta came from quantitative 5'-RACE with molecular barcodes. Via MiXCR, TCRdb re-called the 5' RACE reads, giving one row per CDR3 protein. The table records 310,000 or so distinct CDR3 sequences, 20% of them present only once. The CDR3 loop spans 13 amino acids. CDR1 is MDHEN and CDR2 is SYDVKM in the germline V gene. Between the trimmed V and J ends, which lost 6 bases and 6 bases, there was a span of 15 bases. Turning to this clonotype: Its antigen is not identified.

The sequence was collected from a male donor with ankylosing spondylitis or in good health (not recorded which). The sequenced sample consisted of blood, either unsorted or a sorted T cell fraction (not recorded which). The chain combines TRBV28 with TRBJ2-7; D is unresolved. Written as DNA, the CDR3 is TGTGCCAGCAGCCGGCAGAGAGGCTCCGAGCAGTACGTC. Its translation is CASSRQRGSEQYV.